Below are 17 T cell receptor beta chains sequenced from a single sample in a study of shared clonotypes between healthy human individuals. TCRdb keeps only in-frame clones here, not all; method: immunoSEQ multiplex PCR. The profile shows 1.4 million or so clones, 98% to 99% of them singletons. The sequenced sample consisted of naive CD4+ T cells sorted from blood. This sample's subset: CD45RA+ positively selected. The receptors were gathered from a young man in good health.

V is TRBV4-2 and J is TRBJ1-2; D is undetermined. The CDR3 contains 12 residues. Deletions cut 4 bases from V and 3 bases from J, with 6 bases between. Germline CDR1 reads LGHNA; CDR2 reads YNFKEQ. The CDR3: CASSLGYYGYTF. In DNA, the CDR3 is TGTGCCAGCAGCCTCGGATACTATGGCTACACCTTC.

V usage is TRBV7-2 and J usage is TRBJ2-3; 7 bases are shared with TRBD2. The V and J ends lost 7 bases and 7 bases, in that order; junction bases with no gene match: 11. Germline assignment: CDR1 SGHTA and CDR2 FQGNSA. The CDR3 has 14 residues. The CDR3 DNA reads TGTGCCAGCACCCCCGGGGGAGGGCCAAATACGCAGTATTTT. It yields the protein CASTPGGGPNTQYF. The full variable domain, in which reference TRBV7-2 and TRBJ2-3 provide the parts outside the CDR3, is GAGVSQSPSNKVTEKGKDVELRCDPISGHTALYWYRQSLGQGLEFLIYFQGNSAPDKSGLPSDRFSAERTGGSVSTLTIQRTQQEDSAVYLCASTPGGGPNTQYFGPGTRLTVL.

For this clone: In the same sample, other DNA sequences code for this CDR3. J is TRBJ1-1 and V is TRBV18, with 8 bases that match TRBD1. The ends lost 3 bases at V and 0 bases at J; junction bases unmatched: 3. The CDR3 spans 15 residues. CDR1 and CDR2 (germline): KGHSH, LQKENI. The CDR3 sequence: CASSPRTGMNTEAFF. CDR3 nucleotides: TGTGCCAGCTCACCCAGGACAGGGATGAACACTGAAGCTTTCTTT.

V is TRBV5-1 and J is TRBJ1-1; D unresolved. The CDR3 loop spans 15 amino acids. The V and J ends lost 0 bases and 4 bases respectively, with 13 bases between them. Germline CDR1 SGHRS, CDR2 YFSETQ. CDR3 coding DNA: TGCGCCAGCAGCTTGGTCGCGGGTTTGAGCACTGAAGCTTTCTTT. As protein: CASSLVAGLSTEAFF.

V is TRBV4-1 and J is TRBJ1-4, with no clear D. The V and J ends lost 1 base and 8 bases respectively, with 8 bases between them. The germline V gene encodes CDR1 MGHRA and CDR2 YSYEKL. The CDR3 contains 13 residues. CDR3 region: CASSQVSVEKLFF. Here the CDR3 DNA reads TGCGCCAGCAGCCAAGTCAGCGTCGAAAAACTGTTTTTT.

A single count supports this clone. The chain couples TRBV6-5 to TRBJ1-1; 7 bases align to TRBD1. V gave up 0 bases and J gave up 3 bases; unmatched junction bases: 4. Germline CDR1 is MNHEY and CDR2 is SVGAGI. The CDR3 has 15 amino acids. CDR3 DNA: TGTGCCAGCAGTTACTCGGACAGGCTATACACTGAAGCTTTCTTT. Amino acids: CASSYSDRLYTEAFF.

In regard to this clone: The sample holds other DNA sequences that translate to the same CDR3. The CDR3 sequence is CASSERNEQFF. The DNA for the CDR3 is TGTGCCAGCAGTGAAAGGAATGAGCAGTTCTTC. This chain links TRBV6-1 with TRBJ2-1; unclear D gene. This CDR3 contains 11 residues. The germline V gene has CDR1 MNHNS and CDR2 SASEGT. V was shortened by 2 bases and J by 7 bases, with 3 bases between the two germline ends.

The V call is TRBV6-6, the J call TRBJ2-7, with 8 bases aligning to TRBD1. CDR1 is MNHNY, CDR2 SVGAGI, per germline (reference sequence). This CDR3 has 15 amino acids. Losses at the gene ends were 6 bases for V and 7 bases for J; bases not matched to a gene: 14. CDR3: CASRATTGAVGEQYF. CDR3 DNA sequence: TGTGCCAGCAGAGCTACGACAGGGGCCGTTGGGGAGCAGTACTTC.

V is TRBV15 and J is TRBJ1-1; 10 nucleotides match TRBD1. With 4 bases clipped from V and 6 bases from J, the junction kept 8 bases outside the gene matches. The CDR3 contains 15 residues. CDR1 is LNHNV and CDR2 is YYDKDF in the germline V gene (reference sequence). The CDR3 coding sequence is TGTGCCACCAGCACCCTTAAGACAGGGGGCTCTGAAGCTTTCTTT. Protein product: CATSTLKTGGSEAFF.

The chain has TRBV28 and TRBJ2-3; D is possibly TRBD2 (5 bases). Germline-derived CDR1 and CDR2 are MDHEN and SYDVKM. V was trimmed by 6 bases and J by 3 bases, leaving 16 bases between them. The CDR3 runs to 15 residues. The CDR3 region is CASSPRGIRTDTQYF. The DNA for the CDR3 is TGTGCCAGCAGCCCGAGAGGGATACGAACAGATACGCAGTATTTT. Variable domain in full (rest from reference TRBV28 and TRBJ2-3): DVKVTQSSRYLVKRTGEKVFLECVQDMDHENMFWYRQDPGLGLRLIYFSYDVKMKEKGDIPEGYSVSREKKERFSLILESASTNQTSMYLCASSPRGIRTDTQYFGPGTRLTVL.

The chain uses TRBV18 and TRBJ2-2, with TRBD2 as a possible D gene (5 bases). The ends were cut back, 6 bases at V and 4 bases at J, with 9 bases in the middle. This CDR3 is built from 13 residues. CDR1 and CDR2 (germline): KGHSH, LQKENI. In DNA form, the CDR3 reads TGTGCCAGCTCGAGGGAGAGCACCGGGGAGCTGTTTTTT. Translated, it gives CASSRESTGELFF. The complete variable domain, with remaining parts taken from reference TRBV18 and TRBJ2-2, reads NAGVMQNPRHLVRRRGQEARLRCSPMKGHSHVYWYRQLPEEGLKFMVYLQKENIIDESGMPKERFSAEFPKEGPSILRIQQVVRGDSAAYFCASSRESTGELFFGEGSRLTVL.

The CDR3 DNA is TGCGCCAGCAGCGTCACGGCCTTCTCGGGAAACACCATATATTTT. Translation gives CASSVTAFSGNTIYF. The V call is TRBV10-2, the J call TRBJ1-3; D gene uncertain. The CDR3 runs to 15 residues. Germline CDR1 WSHSY, CDR2 SAAADI. V dropped 6 bases and J dropped 4 bases, with 16 bases sitting between them.

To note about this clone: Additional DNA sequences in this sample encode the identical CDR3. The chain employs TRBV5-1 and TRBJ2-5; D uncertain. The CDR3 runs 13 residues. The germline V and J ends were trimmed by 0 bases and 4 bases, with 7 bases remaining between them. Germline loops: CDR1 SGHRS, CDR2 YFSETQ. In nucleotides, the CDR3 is TGCGCCAGCAGCTTGGACTCGAGAGAGACCCAGTACTTC. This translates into CASSLDSRETQYF.

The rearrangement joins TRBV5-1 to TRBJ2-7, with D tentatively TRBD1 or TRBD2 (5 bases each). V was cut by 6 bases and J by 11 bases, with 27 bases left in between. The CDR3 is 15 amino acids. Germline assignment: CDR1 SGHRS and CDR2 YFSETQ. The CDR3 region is CASTRMTGAGVLEYF. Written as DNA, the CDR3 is TGCGCCAGCACCCGGATGACTGGGGCCGGGGTTCTGGAGTACTTC. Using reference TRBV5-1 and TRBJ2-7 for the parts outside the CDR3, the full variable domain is KAGVTQTPRYLIKTRGQQVTLSCSPISGHRSVSWYQQTPGQGLQFLFEYFSETQRNKGNFPGRFSGRQFSNSRSEMNVSTLELGDSALYLCASTRMTGAGVLEYFGPGTRLTVT.

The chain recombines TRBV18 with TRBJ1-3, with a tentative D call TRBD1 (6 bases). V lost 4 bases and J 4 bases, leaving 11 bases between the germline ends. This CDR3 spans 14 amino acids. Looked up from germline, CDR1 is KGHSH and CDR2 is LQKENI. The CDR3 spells CASSLDRTGNTIYF. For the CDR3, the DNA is TGTGCCAGCTCACTCGACAGGACGGGAAACACCATATATTTT. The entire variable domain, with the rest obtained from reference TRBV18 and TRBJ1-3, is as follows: NAGVMQNPRHLVRRRGQEARLRCSPMKGHSHVYWYRQLPEEGLKFMVYLQKENIIDESGMPKERFSAEFPKEGPSILRIQQVVRGDSAAYFCASSLDRTGNTIYFGEGSWLTVV.

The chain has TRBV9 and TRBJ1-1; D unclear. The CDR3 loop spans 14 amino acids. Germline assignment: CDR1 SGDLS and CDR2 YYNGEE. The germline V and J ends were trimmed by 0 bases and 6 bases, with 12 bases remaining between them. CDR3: CASSVVVDFAEAFF. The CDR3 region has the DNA TGTGCCAGCAGCGTAGTAGTGGACTTCGCTGAAGCTTTCTTT.

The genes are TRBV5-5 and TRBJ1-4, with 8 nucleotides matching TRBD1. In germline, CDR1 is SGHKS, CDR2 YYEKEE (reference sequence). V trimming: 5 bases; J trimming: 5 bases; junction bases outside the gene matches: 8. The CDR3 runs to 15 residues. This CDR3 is CASRGDRPPNEKLFF. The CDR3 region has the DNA TGTGCCAGCAGAGGGGACAGGCCACCAAATGAAAAACTGTTTTTT.